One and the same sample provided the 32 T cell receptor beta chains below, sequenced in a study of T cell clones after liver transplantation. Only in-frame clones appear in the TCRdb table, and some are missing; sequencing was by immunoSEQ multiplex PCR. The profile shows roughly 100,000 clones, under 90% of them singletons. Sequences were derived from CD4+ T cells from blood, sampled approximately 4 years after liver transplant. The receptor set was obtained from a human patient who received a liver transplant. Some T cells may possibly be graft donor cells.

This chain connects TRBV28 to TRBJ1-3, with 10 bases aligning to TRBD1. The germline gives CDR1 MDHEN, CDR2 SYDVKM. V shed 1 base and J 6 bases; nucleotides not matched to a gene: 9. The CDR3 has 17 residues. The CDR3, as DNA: TGTGCCAGCAGTTTATACCTCTCCGGGACAGGGGTAAACACCATATATTTT. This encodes CASSLYLSGTGVNTIYF. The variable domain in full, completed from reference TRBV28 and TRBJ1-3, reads DVKVTQSSRYLVKRTGEKVFLECVQDMDHENMFWYRQDPGLGLRLIYFSYDVKMKEKGDIPEGYSVSREKKERFSLILESASTNQTSMYLCASSLYLSGTGVNTIYFGEGSWLTVV.

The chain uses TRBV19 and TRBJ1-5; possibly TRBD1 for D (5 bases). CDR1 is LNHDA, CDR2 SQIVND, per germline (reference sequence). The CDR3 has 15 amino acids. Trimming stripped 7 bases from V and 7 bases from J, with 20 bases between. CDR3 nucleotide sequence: TGTGCCAGTACCACTCTCGGCGGGGGATGGCAGCCCCAGCATTTT. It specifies CASTTLGGGWQPQHF. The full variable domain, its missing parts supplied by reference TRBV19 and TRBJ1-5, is DGGITQSPKYLFRKEGQNVTLSCEQNLNHDAMYWYRQDPGQGLRLIYYSQIVNDFQKGDIAEGYSVSREKKESFPLTVTSAQKNPTAFYLCASTTLGGGWQPQHFGDGTRLSIL.

CDR3 nucleotides: TGTGCCAGCTCAAAAAGACAGGGGGCGGACACTGAAGCTTTCTTT. It is translated as CASSKRQGADTEAFF. The V call is TRBV18, the J call TRBJ1-1; 10 nucleotides agree with TRBD1. The CDR3 is 15 amino acids. Germline V gene lookup returns CDR1 KGHSH and CDR2 LQKENI. Trimming removed 5 bases from V and 3 bases from J; junction bases left unmatched: 6.

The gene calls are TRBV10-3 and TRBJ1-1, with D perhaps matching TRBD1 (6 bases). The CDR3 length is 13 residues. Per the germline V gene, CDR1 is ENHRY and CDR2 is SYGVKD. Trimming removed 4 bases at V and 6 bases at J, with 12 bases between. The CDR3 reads CAISGPGQSEAFF. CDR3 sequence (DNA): TGTGCCATCAGTGGACCTGGACAGTCTGAAGCTTTCTTT.

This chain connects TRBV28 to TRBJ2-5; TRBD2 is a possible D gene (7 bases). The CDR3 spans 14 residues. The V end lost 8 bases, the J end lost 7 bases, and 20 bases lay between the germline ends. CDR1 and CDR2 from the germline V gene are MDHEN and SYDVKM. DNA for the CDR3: TGTGCCAGCCGTATTGCTAAGGGGGGGGTGACCCAGTACTTC. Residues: CASRIAKGGVTQYF.

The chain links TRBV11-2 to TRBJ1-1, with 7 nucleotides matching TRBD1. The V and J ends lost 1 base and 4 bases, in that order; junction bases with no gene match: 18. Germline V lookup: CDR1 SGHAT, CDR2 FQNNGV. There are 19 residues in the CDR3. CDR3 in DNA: TGTGCCAGCAGCTTAGGGTCCGACAGGGCCGGTCGGGGGGGCACTGAAGCTTTCTTT. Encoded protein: CASSLGSDRAGRGGTEAFF.

CDR3 residues: CASQPDRGNQPQHF. In DNA, the CDR3 is TGTGCCTCCCAGCCGGACAGGGGCAATCAGCCCCAGCATTTT. V and J are TRBV2 and TRBJ1-5; TRBD1 agrees at 8 bases. CDR1 and CDR2 from the germline V gene are SNHLY and FYNNEI. This CDR3 comprises 14 residues. Trimming cost V 11 bases and J 2 bases; bases outside gene matches: 8. Drawing the rest from reference TRBV2 and TRBJ1-5, the complete variable domain is EPEVTQTPSHQVTQMGQEVILRCVPISNHLYFYWYRQILGQKVEFLVSFYNNEISEKSEIFDDQFSVERPDGSNFTLKIRSTKLEDSAMYFCASQPDRGNQPQHFGDGTRLSIL.

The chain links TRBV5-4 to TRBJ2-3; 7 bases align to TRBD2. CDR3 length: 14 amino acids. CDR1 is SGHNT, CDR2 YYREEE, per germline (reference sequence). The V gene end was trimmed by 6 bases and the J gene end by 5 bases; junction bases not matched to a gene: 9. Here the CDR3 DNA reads TGTGCCAGCACCGTTGGGGGGGAGAAAGATACGCAGTATTTT. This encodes CASTVGGEKDTQYF.

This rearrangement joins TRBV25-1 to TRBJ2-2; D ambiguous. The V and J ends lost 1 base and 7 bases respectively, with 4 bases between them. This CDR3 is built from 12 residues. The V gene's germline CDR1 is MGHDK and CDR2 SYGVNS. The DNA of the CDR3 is TGTGCCAGCAGTGAATCTCGCGGGGAGCTGTTTTTT. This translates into CASSESRGELFF.

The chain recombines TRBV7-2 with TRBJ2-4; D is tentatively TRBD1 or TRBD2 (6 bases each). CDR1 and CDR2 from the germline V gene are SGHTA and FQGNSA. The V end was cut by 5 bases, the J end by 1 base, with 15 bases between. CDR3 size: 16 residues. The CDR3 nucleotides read TGTGCCAGCAGCCTCATGAGGGGGAGGGCCAAAAACATTCAGTACTTC. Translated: CASSLMRGRAKNIQYF.

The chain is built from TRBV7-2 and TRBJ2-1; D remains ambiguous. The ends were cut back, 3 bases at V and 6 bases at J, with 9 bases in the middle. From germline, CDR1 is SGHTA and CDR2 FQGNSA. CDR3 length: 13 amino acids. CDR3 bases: TGTGCCAGCAGCTTCCGCAGGATCAATGAGCAGTTCTTC. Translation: CASSFRRINEQFF.

CDR3 sequence (DNA): TGTGCCAGCTGGGGGACAGGGCCTAACTATGGCTACACCTTC. The encoded protein is CASWGTGPNYGYTF. The rearrangement joins TRBV6-5 to TRBJ1-2; 9 nucleotides align to TRBD1. Per germline, CDR1 MNHEY and CDR2 SVGAGI. This CDR3 spans 14 amino acids. J was trimmed by 0 bases and V by 8 bases; bases with no gene match: 4.

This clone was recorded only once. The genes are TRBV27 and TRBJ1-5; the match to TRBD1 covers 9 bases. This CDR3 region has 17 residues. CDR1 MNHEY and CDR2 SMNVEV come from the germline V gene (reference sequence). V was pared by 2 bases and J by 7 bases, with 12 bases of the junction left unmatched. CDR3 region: CASSLRGQGSLWQPQHF. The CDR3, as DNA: TGTGCCAGCAGTTTAAGGGGACAGGGATCTCTGTGGCAGCCCCAGCATTTT.

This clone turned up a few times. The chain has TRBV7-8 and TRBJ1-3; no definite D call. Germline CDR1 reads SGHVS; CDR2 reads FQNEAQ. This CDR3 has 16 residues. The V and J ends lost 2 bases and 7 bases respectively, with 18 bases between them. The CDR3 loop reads CASSLNAGGFSNTIYF. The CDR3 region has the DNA TGTGCCAGCAGCTTAAATGCAGGAGGGTTCTCGAACACCATATATTTT.

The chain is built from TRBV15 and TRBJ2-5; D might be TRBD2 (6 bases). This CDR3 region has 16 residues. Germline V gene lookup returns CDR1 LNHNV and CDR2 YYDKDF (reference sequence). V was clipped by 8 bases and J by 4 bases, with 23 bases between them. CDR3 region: CATVPGVAAVGETQYF. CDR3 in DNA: TGTGCCACCGTCCCGGGAGTTGCGGCTGTCGGAGAGACCCAGTACTTC.

Here the CDR3 DNA reads TGCGCCAGCAGCTTGGAAGGGACAGGGGCCAGGAGTCAGTACTTC. Its translation is CASSLEGTGARSQYF. The chain links TRBV5-1 to TRBJ2-4; 10 bases agree with TRBD1. V shed 0 bases, J shed 12 bases, and the junction held 9 bases outside the gene matches. CDR3 length equals 15 residues. Germline CDR1 reads SGHRS; CDR2 reads YFSETQ.

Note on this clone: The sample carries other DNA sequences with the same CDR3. DNA of the CDR3: TGTGCCAGCTCACCATCGGGGAATCAGCCCCAGCATTTT. It is translated as CASSPSGNQPQHF. The gene calls are TRBV7-9 and TRBJ1-5; D gene ambiguous. Deletions cut 8 bases from V and 4 bases from J, with 12 bases between. Germline CDR1 is SEHNR and CDR2 is FQNEAQ (reference sequence). This CDR3 contains 13 residues.

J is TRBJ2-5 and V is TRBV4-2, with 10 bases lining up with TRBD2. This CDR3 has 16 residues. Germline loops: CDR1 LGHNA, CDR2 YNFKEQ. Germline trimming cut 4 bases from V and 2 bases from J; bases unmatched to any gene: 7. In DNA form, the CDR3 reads TGTGCCAGCAGCCCTCAGGGGACTAGCGTACAAGAGACCCAGTACTTC. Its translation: CASSPQGTSVQETQYF.

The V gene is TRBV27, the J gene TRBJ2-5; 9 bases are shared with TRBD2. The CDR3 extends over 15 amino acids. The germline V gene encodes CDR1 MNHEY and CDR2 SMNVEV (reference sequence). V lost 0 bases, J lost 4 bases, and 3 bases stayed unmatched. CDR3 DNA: TGTGCCAGCAGTTTATCGCGGGGGGGGGCAGAGACCCAGTACTTC. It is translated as CASSLSRGGAETQYF.

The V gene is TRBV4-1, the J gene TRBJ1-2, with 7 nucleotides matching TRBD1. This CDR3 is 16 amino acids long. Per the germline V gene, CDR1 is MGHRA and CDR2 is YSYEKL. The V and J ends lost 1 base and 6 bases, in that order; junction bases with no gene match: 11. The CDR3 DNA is TGCGCCAGCAGCCAAGGTTTAACAGGGGTGGGGAATGGCTACACCTTC. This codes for CASSQGLTGVGNGYTF.

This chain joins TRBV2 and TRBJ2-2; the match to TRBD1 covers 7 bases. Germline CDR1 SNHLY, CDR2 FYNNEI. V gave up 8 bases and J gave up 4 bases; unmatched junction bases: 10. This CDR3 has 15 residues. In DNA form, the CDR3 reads TGTGCCAGCTCCTCCCGGGCAGGGGGCACCGGGGAGCTGTTTTTT. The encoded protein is CASSSRAGGTGELFF.

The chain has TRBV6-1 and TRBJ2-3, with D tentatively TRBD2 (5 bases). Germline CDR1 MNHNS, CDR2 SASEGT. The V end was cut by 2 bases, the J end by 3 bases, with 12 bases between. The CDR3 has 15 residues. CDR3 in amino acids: CASSERERETDTQYF. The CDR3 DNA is TGTGCCAGCAGTGAAAGAGAGAGGGAGACAGATACGCAGTATTTT.

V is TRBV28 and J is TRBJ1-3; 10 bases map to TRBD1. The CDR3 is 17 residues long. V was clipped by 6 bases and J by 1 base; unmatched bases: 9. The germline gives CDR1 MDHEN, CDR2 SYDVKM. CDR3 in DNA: TGTGCCAGCAGCGTTCTGACAGGGGGCGATTCTGGAAACACCATATATTTT. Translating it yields CASSVLTGGDSGNTIYF. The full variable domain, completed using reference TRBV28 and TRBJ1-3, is DVKVTQSSRYLVKRTGEKVFLECVQDMDHENMFWYRQDPGLGLRLIYFSYDVKMKEKGDIPEGYSVSREKKERFSLILESASTNQTSMYLCASSVLTGGDSGNTIYFGEGSWLTVV.

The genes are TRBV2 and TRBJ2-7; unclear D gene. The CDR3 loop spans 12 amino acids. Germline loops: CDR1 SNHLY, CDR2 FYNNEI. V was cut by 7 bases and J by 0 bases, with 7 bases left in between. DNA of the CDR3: TGTGCCAGCACGGCCCGCTCCTACGAGCAGTACTTC. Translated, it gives CASTARSYEQYF.

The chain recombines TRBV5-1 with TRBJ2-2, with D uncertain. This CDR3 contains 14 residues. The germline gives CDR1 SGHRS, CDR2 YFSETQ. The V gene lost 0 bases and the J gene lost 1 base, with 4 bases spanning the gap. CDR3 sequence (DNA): TGCGCCAGCAGCTTGGACCGGAACACCGGGGAGCTGTTTTTT. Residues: CASSLDRNTGELFF.

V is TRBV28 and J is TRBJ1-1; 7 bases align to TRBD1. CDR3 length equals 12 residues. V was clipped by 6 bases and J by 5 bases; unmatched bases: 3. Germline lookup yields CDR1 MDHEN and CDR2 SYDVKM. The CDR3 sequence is CASSRGGTEAFF. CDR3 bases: TGTGCCAGCAGCAGGGGGGGAACTGAAGCTTTCTTT.

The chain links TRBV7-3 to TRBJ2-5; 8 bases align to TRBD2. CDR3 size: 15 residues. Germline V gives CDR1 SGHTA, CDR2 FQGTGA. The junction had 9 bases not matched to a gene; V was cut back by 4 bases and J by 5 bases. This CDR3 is CASSSTSATGETQYF. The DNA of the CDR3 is TGTGCCAGCAGCTCGACTAGCGCAACAGGGGAGACCCAGTACTTC.

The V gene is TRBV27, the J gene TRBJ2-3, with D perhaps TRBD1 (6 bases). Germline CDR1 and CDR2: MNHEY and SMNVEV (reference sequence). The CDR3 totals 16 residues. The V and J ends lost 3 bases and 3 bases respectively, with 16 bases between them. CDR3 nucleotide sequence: TGTGCCAGCAGTTTGGGGTGGGGGCAGGGAACAGATACGCAGTATTTT. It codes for CASSLGWGQGTDTQYF.

This CDR3 is CASSLEQRETQYF. CDR3 nucleotides: TGTGCCAGCAGCTTGGAGCAGCGAGAGACCCAGTACTTC. The chain couples TRBV5-6 to TRBJ2-5; D gene unclear. Deletions cut 0 bases from V and 4 bases from J, with 7 bases between. The CDR3 consists of 13 residues. Germline assignment: CDR1 SGHDT and CDR2 YYEEEE.

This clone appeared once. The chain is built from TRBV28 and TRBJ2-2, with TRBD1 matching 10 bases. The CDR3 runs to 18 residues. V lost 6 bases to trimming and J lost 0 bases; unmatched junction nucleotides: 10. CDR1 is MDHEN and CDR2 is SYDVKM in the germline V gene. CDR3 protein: CASRRDRGAPPNTGELFF. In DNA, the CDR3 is TGTGCCAGCAGACGGGACAGGGGCGCACCCCCGAACACCGGGGAGCTGTTTTTT.

Here the CDR3 DNA reads TGTGCCAGCAGTCAAGACAGGGCTCGGACAGATACGCAGTATTTT. Amino acids: CASSQDRARTDTQYF. V and J are TRBV6-1 and TRBJ2-3, with TRBD1 matching over 7 bases. CDR3 length: 15 amino acids. CDR1 MNHNS and CDR2 SASEGT come from the germline V gene. Unmatched junction bases numbered 8, after V lost 5 bases and J lost 3 bases.

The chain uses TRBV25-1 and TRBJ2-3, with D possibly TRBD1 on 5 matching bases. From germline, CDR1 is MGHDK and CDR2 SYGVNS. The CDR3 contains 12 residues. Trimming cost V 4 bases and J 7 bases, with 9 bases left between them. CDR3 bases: TGTGCCAGCAGTGCCTCAGGGTATACGCAGTATTTT. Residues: CASSASGYTQYF.